Below are 8 T cell receptor beta chains sequenced from a single sample in a study of cytomegalovirus exposure and HLA in healthy donors (TCRdb year 2017). The library came from the immunoSEQ multiplex PCR assay. A mixture of 60 forward primers for TCR Vbeta segments and 13 reverse primers for TCR Jbeta segments was used in the multiplex PCR. This is the immuneACCESS table as TCRdb keeps it, with only in-frame sequences that have V and J called. A part of the clones is gone; compared with another copy, unresolved V genes explain less than half, and the rest is unexplained. This sample is represented by roughly 60,000 clones; approximately 80% of them were singletons. Of the sample, approximately 3.3% is held by the ten largest clones. Sample: PBMCs. Receptors originate from a woman aged 40 to 49 in good health and CMV-seropositive.

This chain links TRBV11-2 with TRBJ1-2; D not certain. The germline CDR1 and CDR2 sequences are SGHAT and FQNNGV. The CDR3 contains 13 residues. V lost 6 bases to trimming and J lost 2 bases, with 10 bases between them. CDR3 loop: CASSRGSNYGYTF. The CDR3, as DNA: TGTGCCAGCAGTCGCGGGTCCAACTATGGCTACACCTTC.

This clone occurred a few times. The chain is built from TRBV5-1 and TRBJ1-2, with a possible D match to TRBD1 (5 bases). The V and J ends lost 4 bases and 7 bases respectively, with 8 bases between them. Per the germline V gene, CDR1 is SGHRS and CDR2 is YFSETQ. This CDR3 has 11 amino acids. In DNA, the CDR3 is TGCGCCAGCAGCCCGGGGGGTGGCTACACCTTC. Translating gives CASSPGGGYTF.

The chain combines TRBV19 with TRBJ2-3; a weak D match, TRBD2 (6 bases). V lost 5 bases, J lost 2 bases, and 11 bases lay in between. The CDR3 is made up of 14 amino acids. Germline values: CDR1 LNHDA, CDR2 SQIVND (reference sequence). In DNA form, the CDR3 reads TGTGCCAGTAGTTCGGGGACTTTCACAGATACGCAGTATTTT. It is translated as CASSSGTFTDTQYF.

This chain connects TRBV30 to TRBJ1-3; TRBD1 is a possible D gene (6 bases). Germline loops: CDR1 GTSNPN, CDR2 SVGIG (reference sequence). Trimming took 2 bases from V and 2 from J, leaving 10 bases between them. This CDR3 contains 14 residues. CDR3 nucleotides: TGTGCCTGGAGTTTCGGGGGGCCTGGAAACACCATATATTTT. Residues: CAWSFGGPGNTIYF.

The CDR3 DNA follows: TGTGCCAGCAGCTTAGCGCAACTAGCGAGCACAGATACGCAGTATTTT. It specifies CASSLAQLASTDTQYF. The chain combines TRBV7-2 with TRBJ2-3; 7 bases agree with TRBD2. This CDR3 spans 16 amino acids. Germline lookup yields CDR1 SGHTA and CDR2 FQGNSA. V gave up 0 bases and J gave up 0 bases; unmatched junction bases: 3.

The chain links TRBV4-1 to TRBJ2-3, with D hard to call. The V gene lost 2 bases and the J gene lost 5 bases, with 11 bases spanning the gap. This CDR3 is built from 14 residues. CDR1 is MGHRA and CDR2 is YSYEKL in the germline V gene. CDR3 amino acids: CASSQPFTGDTQYF. DNA of the CDR3: TGCGCCAGCAGCCAACCATTTACTGGAGATACGCAGTATTTT.

This clone was detected once. V usage is TRBV19 and J usage is TRBJ1-3; 9 bases align to TRBD1. This CDR3 contains 16 residues. The V and J ends lost 4 bases and 1 base, in that order; junction bases with no gene match: 5. The germline gives CDR1 LNHDA, CDR2 SQIVND (reference sequence). CDR3 sequence reads: CASSTRQGESGNTIYF. The CDR3 DNA reads as TGTGCCAGTAGTACCAGACAGGGGGAGTCTGGAAACACCATATATTTT.

This clone was counted a single time. V is TRBV6-4 and J is TRBJ1-6; D is unclear. The CDR3 runs 14 residues. CDR1 is MRHNA and CDR2 is SNTAGT in the germline V gene. V lost 6 bases and J 7 bases, leaving 13 bases between the germline ends. CDR3 amino acids: CASSLEGGNSPLHF. CDR3 bases: TGTGCCAGCAGCCTCGAGGGAGGCAATTCACCCCTCCACTTT.